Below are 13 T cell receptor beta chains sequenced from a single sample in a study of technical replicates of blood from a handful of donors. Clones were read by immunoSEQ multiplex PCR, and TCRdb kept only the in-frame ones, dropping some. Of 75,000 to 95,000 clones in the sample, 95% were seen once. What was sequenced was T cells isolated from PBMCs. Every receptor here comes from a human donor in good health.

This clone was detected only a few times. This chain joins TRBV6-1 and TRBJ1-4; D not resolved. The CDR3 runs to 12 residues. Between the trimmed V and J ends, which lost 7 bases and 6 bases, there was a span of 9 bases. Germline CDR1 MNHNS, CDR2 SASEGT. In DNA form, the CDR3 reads TGTGCCAGCACCTACCGGGATGAAAAACTGTTTTTT. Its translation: CASTYRDEKLFF.

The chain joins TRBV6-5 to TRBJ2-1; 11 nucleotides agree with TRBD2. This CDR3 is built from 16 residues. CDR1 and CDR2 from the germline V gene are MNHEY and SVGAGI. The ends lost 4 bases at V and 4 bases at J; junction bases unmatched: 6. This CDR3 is CASSFRGLAEYNEQFF. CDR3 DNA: TGTGCCAGCAGTTTTAGGGGACTAGCGGAATACAATGAGCAGTTCTTC.

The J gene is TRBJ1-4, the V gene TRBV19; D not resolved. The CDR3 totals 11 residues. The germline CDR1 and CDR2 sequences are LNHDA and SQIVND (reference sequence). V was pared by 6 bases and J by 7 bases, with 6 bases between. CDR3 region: CASRHTEKLFF. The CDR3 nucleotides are TGTGCCAGTAGACATACTGAAAAACTGTTTTTT.

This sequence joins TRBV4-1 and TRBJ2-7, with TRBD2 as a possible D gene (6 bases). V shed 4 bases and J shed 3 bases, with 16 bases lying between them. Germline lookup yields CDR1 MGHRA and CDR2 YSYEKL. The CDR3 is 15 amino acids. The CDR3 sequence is CASSPRSEGLYEQYF. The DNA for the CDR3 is TGCGCCAGCAGCCCCCGGTCGGAGGGCCTCTACGAGCAGTACTTC.

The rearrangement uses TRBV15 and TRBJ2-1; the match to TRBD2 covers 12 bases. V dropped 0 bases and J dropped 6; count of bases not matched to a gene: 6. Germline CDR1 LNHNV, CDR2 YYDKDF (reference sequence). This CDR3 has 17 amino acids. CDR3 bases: TGTGCCACCAGCAGAGATCCCCGACTAGCGGGGGTCAATGAGCAGTTCTTC. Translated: CATSRDPRLAGVNEQFF. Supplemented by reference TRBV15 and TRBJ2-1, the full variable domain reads DAMVIQNPRYQVTQFGKPVTLSCSQTLNHNVMYWYQQKSSQAPKLLFHYYDKDFNNEADTPDNFQSRRPNTSFCFLDIRSPGLGDTAMYLCATSRDPRLAGVNEQFFGPGTRLTVL.

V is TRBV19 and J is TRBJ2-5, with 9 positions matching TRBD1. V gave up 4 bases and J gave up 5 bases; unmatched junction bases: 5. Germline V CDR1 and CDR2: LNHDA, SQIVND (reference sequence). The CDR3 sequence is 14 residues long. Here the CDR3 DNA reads TGTGCCAGTAGTAAACAGGGGGCTAAGGAGACCCAGTACTTC. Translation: CASSKQGAKETQYF.

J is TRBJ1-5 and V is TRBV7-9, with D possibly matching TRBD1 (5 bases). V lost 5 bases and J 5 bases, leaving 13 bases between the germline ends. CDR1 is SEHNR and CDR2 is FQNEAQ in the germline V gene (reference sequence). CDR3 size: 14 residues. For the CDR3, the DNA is TGTGCCAGCAGCCCATGGGGGGGGGATCAGCCCCAGCATTTT. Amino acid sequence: CASSPWGGDQPQHF.

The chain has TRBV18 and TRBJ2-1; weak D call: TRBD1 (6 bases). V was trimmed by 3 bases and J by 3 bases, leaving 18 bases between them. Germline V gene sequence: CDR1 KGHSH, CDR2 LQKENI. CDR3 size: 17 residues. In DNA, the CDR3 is TGTGCCAGCTCACCCCCTTCTGGGGGCGGCATCTACAATGAGCAGTTCTTC. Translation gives CASSPPSGGGIYNEQFF.

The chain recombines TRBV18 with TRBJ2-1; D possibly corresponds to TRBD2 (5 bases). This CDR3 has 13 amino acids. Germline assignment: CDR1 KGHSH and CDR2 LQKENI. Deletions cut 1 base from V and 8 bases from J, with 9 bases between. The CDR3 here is CASSPLTRHEQFF. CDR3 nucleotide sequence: TGTGCCAGCTCACCACTCACTAGGCATGAGCAGTTCTTC.

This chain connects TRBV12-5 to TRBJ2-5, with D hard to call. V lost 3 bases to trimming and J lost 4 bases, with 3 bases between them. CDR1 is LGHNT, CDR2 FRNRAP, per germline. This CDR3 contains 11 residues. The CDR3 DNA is TGTGCTAGTGGTTTCTCAGAGACCCAGTACTTC. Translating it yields CASGFSETQYF.

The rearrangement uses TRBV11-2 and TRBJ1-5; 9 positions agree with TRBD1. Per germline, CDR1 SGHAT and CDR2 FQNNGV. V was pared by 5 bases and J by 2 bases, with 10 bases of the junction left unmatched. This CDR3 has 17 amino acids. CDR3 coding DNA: TGTGCCAGCAGCCCCCTACGTGGGGACAGGGGCAATCAGCCCCAGCATTTT. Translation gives CASSPLRGDRGNQPQHF.

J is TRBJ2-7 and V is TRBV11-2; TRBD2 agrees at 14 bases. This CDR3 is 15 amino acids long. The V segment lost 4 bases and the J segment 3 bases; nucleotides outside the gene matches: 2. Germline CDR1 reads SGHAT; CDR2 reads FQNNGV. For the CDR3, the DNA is TGTGCCAGCAGCTACGGACTAGCGGGGGGCTACGAGCAGTACTTC. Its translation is CASSYGLAGGYEQYF.

The CDR3 DNA reads TGCGCCAGCAAATTGTTCGCTTCCAAGACAGGGACTAATGAAAAACTGTTTTTT. Translating it yields CASKLFASKTGTNEKLFF. The chain uses TRBV4-1 and TRBJ1-4; 7 nucleotides line up with TRBD1. Per germline, CDR1 MGHRA and CDR2 YSYEKL. V dropped 7 bases and J dropped 2; count of bases not matched to a gene: 16. The CDR3 is 18 amino acids.